This TCR beta chain was sequenced for a study of T cells expressing NK-cell markers. Study results and limitations: No clear determination of HCMV specificity was made for expanded NKG2C+ T cell clones.

After re-calling the 5' RACE reads, TCRdb lists one entry per CDR3 protein, DNA absent. The table lists almost 450,000 distinct CDR3 sequences. The germline CDR1 and CDR2 sequences are KGHSH and LQKENI. The CDR3 spans 14 residues. Points on this clonotype: Its antigen is unidentified.

The origin of this receptor is a woman aged 18-69 years in good health. The V gene is TRBV18, the J gene TRBJ2-1; the TRBD2 assignment by TCRdb is unverifiable without DNA. Sequences were obtained from blood T cells: a sorted CD56 or NKG2C T cell subset, CD4+ or CD8+ T cells, or bulk PBMC T cells (not recorded which). CDR3 region: CASSPTPSGDVWFF.